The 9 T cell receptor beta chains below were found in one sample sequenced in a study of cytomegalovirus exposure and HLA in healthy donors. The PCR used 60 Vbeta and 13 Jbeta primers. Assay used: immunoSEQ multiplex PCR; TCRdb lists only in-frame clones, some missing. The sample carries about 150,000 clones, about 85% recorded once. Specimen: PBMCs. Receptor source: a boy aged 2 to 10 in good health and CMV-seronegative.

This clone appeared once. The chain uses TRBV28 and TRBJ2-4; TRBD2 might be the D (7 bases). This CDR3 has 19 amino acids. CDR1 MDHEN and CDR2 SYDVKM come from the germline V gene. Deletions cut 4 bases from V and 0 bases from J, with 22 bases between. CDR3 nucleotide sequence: TGTGCCAGCAGTTCCCCCCCCCGGGGGGCTGAGTTAGCCAAAAACATTCAGTACTTC. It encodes CASSSPPRGAELAKNIQYF.

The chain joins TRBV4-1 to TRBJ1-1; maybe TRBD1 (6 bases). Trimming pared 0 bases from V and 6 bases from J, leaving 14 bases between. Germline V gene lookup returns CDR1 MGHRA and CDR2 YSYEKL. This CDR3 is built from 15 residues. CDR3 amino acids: CASSQDRAGAAEAFF. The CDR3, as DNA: TGCGCCAGCAGCCAAGATAGGGCGGGGGCCGCTGAAGCTTTCTTT.

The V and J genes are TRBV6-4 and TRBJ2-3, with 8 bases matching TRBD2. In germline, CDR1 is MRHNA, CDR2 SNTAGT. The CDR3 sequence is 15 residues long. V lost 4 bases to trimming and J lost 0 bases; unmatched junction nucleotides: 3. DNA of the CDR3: TGTGCCAGCAGTGTTGCTAGCGGGAGCACAGATACGCAGTATTTT. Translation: CASSVASGSTDTQYF.

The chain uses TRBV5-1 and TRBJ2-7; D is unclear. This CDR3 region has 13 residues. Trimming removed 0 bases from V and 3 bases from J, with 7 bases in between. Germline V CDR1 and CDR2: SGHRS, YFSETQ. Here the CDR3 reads CASSLGQIYEQYF. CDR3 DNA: TGCGCCAGCAGCTTGGGGCAGATCTACGAGCAGTACTTC.

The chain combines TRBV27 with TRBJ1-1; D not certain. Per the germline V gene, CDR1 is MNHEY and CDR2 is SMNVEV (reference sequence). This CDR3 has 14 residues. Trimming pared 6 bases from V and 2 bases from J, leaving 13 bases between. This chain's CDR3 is CASSRVRLNTEAFF. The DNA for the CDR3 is TGTGCCAGCAGCCGAGTCAGGTTAAACACTGAAGCTTTCTTT.

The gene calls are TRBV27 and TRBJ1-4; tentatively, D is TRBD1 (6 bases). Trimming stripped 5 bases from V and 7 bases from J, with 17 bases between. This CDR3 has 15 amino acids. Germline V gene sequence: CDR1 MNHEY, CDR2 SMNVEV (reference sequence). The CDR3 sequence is CASSHNWGGGEKLFF. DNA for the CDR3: TGTGCCAGCAGTCATAACTGGGGGGGCGGTGAAAAACTGTTTTTT.

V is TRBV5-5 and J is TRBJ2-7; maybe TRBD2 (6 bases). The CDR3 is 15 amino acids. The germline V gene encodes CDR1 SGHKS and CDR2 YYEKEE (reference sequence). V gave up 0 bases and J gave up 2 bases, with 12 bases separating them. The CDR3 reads CASSLVHGSTYEQYF. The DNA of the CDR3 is TGTGCCAGCAGCTTGGTTCACGGGAGTACCTACGAGCAGTACTTC. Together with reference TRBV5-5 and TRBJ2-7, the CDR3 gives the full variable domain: DAGVTQSPTHLIKTRGQQVTLRCSPISGHKSVSWYQQVLGQGPQFIFQYYEKEERGRGNFPDRFSARQFPNYSSELNVNALLLGDSALYLCASSLVHGSTYEQYFGPGTRLTVT.

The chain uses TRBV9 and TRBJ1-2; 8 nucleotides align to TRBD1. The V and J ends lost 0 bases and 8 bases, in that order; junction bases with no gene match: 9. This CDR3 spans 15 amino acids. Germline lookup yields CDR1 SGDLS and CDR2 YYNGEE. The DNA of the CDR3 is TGTGCCAGCAGCGTAGGGACAGGGTATAATTGGGGCTACACCTTC. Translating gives CASSVGTGYNWGYTF.

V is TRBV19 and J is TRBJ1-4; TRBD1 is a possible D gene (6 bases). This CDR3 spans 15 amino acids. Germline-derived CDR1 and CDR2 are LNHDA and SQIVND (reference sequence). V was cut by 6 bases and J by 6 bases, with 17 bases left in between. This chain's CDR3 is CASRGAGAIDEKLFF. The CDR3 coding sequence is TGTGCCAGTAGAGGCGCAGGGGCGATAGATGAAAAACTGTTTTTT. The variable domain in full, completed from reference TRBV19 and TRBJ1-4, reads DGGITQSPKYLFRKEGQNVTLSCEQNLNHDAMYWYRQDPGQGLRLIYYSQIVNDFQKGDIAEGYSVSREKKESFPLTVTSAQKNPTAFYLCASRGAGAIDEKLFFGSGTQLSVL.